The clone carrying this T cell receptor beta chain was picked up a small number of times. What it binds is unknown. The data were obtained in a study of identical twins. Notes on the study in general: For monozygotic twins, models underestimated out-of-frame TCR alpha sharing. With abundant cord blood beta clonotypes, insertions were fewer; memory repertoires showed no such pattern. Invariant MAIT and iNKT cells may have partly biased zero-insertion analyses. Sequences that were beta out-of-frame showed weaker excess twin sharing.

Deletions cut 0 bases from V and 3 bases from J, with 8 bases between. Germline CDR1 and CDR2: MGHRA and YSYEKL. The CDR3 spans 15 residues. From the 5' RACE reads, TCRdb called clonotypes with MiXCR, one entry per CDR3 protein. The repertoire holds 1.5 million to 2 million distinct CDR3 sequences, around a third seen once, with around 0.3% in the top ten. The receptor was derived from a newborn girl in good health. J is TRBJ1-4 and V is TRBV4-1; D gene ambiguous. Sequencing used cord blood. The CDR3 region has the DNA TGCGCCAGCAGCCAAGATGGGTCGGCTAATGAAAAACTGTTTTTT. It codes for CASSQDGSANEKLFF.